Presented here are 10 T cell receptor beta chains from one specimen sequenced in a study of blood T cell repertoires in COVID-19. Some clones are missing from TCRdb's copy, which holds only in-frame ones; the method was immunoSEQ multiplex PCR. In the table there are 150,000 or so clones, approximately 83% of which are singletons. Sequenced material: peripheral blood. Receptor source: a woman aged 60-75 years with acute or convalescent COVID-19.

The V gene is TRBV18, the J gene TRBJ1-6, with TRBD1 identical over 12 bases. CDR1 and CDR2 from the germline V gene are KGHSH and LQKENI. The CDR3 sequence is 18 residues long. Trimming cost V 7 bases and J 7 bases; bases outside gene matches: 14. In DNA form, the CDR3 reads TGTGCCAGCTGGGACAGGGGGCAATTGGAAAGTAGGAATTCACCCCTCCACTTT. Protein: CASWDRGQLESRNSPLHF.

This chain links TRBV5-1 with TRBJ2-7, with D maybe TRBD1 (5 bases). The CDR3 runs 14 residues. Germline values: CDR1 SGHRS, CDR2 YFSETQ. The V end lost 2 bases, the J end lost 3 bases, and 12 bases lay between the germline ends. The CDR3 DNA is TGCGCCAGCAGCTTACAAGGACAAAACTACGAGCAGTACTTC. This encodes CASSLQGQNYEQYF.

The chain couples TRBV5-1 to TRBJ2-5; D is unclear. CDR3 length: 14 residues. Germline lookup yields CDR1 SGHRS and CDR2 YFSETQ. Trimming cost V 3 bases and J 4 bases, with 13 bases left between them. The CDR3 sequence is CASSSHGDLETQYF. CDR3 DNA: TGCGCCAGCAGCTCTCACGGAGACTTAGAGACCCAGTACTTC.

The V gene is TRBV6-6, the J gene TRBJ2-1; a possible D gene is TRBD1 (6 bases). CDR1 and CDR2 from the germline V gene are MNHNY and SVGAGI (reference sequence). With 0 bases removed from V and 15 bases from J, the gap between germline ends came to 12 bases. The CDR3 length is 12 residues. The CDR3 region is CASSYSLGARFF. The CDR3 nucleotides are TGTGCCAGCAGTTACTCGTTGGGGGCTCGGTTCTTC.

This CDR3 is CASSQEGGGNTEAFF. The CDR3 nucleotides read TGCGCCAGCAGCCAAGAGGGAGGAGGCAACACTGAAGCTTTCTTT. The V gene is TRBV4-3, the J gene TRBJ1-1; D gene uncertain. Germline V gene data show CDR1 as LGHNA and CDR2 as YSLEER. The CDR3 contains 15 residues. Trimming stripped 0 bases from V and 2 bases from J, with 10 bases between.

This chain connects TRBV28 to TRBJ2-1, with 8 positions matching TRBD2. The junction had 10 bases not matched to a gene; V was cut back by 2 bases and J by 10 bases. This CDR3 contains 15 residues. Per germline, CDR1 MDHEN and CDR2 SYDVKM. The DNA for the CDR3 is TGTGCCAGCAGTTTAGGGGTAGCGGGGCGGGGCGAGCAGTTCTTC. This gives the protein CASSLGVAGRGEQFF.

This clone was observed once. The V gene is TRBV24-1, the J gene TRBJ1-2; D unresolved. Germline CDR1 and CDR2: KGHDR and SFDVKD. This CDR3 is built from 13 residues. The ends were cut back, 7 bases at V and 2 bases at J, with 10 bases in the middle. The CDR3 loop reads CATRAPGNYGYTF. The CDR3 DNA follows: TGTGCCACCAGGGCTCCGGGGAACTATGGCTACACCTTC.

The CDR3 here is CASSYQGATQETQYF. For the CDR3, the DNA is TGTGCCAGCAGTTACCAGGGGGCAACACAAGAGACCCAGTACTTC. The rearrangement joins TRBV6-6 to TRBJ2-5; 8 bases fit TRBD1. Germline lookup yields CDR1 MNHNY and CDR2 SVGAGI (reference sequence). The CDR3 has 15 amino acids. Trimming cost V 2 bases and J 2 bases; bases outside gene matches: 4.

The genes are TRBV19 and TRBJ1-2, with D tentatively TRBD1 (6 bases). Germline loops: CDR1 LNHDA, CDR2 SQIVND (reference sequence). V was clipped by 3 bases and J by 4 bases, with 12 bases between them. This CDR3 comprises 14 residues. For the CDR3, the DNA is TGTGCCAGTAGTATGGCAGGGGTTAGCTATGGCTACACCTTC. Amino acid sequence: CASSMAGVSYGYTF.

V usage is TRBV7-8 and J usage is TRBJ1-1; 9 nucleotides align to TRBD1. V lost 3 bases, J lost 4 bases, and 6 bases stayed unmatched. The V gene's germline CDR1 is SGHVS and CDR2 FQNEAQ. CDR3 length equals 15 residues. CDR3 sequence reads: CASSFGTGLSTEAFF. The CDR3 region has the DNA TGTGCCAGCAGCTTCGGGACAGGGTTGAGCACTGAAGCTTTCTTT.